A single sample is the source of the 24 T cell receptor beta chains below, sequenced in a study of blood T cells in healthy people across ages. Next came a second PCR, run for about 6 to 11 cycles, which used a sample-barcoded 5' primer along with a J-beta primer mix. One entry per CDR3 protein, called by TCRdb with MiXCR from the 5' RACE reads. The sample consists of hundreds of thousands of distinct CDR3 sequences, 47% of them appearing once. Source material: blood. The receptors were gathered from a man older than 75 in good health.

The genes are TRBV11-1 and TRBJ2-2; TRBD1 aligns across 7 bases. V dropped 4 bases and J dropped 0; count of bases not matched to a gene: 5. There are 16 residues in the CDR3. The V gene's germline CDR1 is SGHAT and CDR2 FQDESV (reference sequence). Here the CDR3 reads CASSSGTVANTGELFF. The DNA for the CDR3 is TGTGCCAGCAGCTCAGGGACAGTAGCGAACACCGGGGAGCTGTTTTTT.

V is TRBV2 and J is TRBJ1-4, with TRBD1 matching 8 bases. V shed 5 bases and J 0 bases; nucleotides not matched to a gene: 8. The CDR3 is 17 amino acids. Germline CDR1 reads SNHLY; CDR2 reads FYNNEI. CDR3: CASSFALQGATNEKLFF. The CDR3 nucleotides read TGTGCCAGCAGTTTCGCTCTACAGGGGGCAACTAATGAAAAACTGTTTTTT.

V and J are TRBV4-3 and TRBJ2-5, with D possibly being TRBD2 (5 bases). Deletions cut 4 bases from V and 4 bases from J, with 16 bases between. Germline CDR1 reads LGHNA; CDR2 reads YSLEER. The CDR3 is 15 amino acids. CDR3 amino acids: CASSRHLTGSETQYF. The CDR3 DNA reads TGCGCCAGCAGCCGACATTTGACGGGGTCAGAGACCCAGTACTTC.

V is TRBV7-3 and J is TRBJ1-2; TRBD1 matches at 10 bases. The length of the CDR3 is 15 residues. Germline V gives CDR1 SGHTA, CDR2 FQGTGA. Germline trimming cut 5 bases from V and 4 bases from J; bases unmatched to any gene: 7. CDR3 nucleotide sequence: TGTGCCAGCAGCCCTGACAGGGGGCAGGGCTATGGCTACACCTTC. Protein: CASSPDRGQGYGYTF.

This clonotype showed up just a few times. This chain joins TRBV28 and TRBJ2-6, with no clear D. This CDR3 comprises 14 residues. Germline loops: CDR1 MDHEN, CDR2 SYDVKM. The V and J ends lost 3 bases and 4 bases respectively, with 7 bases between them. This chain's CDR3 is CASSFPPGANVLTF. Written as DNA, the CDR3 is TGTGCCAGCAGTTTCCCCCCGGGGGCCAACGTCCTGACTTTC. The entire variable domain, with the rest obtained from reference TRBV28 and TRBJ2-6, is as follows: DVKVTQSSRYLVKRTGEKVFLECVQDMDHENMFWYRQDPGLGLRLIYFSYDVKMKEKGDIPEGYSVSREKKERFSLILESASTNQTSMYLCASSFPPGANVLTFGAGSRLTVL.

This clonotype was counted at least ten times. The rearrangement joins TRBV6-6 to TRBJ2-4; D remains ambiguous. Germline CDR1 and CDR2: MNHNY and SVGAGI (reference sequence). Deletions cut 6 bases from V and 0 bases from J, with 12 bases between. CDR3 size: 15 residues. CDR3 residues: CASSPDAIAKNIQYF. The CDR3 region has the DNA TGTGCCAGCAGCCCCGACGCAATAGCCAAAAACATTCAGTACTTC.

The CDR3 DNA is TGTGCCACCCAGGATCGGGATCAGCCCCAGCATTTT. It codes for CATQDRDQPQHF. J is TRBJ1-5 and V is TRBV6-2 or TRBV6-3; no definite D call. CDR1 and CDR2 (germline): MNHEY, SVGEGT. Trimming stripped 10 bases from V and 5 bases from J, with 12 bases between. The CDR3 has 12 residues.

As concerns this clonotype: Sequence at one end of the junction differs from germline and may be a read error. CDR3 loop: CASSLGREPTDTQYF. The CDR3 DNA follows: TGTGCTAGCAGCCTGGGGCGGGAGCCTACAGATACGCAGTATTTT. The chain recombines TRBV7-7 with TRBJ2-3, with 7 bases matching TRBD2. Germline V gene sequence: CDR1 SSHAT, CDR2 FNYEAQ (reference sequence). The CDR3 spans 15 residues. The variable domain in full, with the rest retrieved from reference TRBV7-7 and TRBJ2-3, is GAGVSQSPRYKVTKRGQDVTLRCDPISSHATLYWYQQALGQGPEFLTYFNYEAQPDKSGLPSDRFSAERPEGSISTLTIQRTEQRDSAMYRCASSLGREPTDTQYFGPGTRLTVL.

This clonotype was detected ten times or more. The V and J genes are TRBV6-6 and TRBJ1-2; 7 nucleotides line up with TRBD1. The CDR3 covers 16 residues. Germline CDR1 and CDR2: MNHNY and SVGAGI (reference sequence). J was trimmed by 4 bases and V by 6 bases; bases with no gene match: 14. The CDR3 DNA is TGTGCCAGCAGGGGCAGACAGGGCCCCTTATCCTATGGCTACACCTTC. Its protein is CASRGRQGPLSYGYTF.

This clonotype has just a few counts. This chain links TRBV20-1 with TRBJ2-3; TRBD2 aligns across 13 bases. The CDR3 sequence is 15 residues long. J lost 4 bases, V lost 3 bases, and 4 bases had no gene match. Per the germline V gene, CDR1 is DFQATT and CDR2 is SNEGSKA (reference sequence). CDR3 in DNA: TGCAGTGCTAGCGGACTAGCGGGAGAGGCAGATACGCAGTATTTT. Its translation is CSASGLAGEADTQYF.

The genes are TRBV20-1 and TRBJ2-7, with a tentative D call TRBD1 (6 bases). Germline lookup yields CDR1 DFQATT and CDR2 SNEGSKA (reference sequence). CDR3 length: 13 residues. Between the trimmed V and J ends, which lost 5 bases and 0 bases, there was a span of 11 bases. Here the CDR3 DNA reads TGCAGTGCTGGGGGCCAGGTCTCCTACGAGCAGTACTTC. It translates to CSAGGQVSYEQYF.

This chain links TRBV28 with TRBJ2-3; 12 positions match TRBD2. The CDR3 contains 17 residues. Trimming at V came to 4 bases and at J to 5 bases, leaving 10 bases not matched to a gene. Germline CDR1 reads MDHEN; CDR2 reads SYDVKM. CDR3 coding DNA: TGTGCCAGCAGTTCCGCGTCTAGCGGGAGGGCCAAAGATACGCAGTATTTT. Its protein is CASSSASSGRAKDTQYF.

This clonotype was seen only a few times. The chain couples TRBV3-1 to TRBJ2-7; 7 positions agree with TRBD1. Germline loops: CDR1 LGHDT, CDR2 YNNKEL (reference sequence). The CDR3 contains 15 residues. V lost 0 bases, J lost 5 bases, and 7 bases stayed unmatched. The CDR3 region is CASSQEQGYAHEQYF. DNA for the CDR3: TGTGCCAGCAGCCAAGAACAGGGGTATGCCCACGAGCAGTACTTC.

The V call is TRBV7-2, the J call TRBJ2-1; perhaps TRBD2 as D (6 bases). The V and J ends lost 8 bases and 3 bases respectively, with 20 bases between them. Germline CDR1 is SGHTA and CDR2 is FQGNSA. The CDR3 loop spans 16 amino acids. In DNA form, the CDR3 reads TGTGCCAGCCGACCCCGACTAGTGGGCGGCTACAATGAGCAGTTCTTC. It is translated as CASRPRLVGGYNEQFF.

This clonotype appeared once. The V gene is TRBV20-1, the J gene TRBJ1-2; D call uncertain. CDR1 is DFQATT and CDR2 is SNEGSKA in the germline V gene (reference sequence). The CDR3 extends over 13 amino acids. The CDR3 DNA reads TGCAGCGGCTACCAGTCCGAGATCTATGGCTACACCTTC. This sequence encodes CSGYQSEIYGYTF.

In nucleotides, the CDR3 is TGCAGTTCGCCGGGACTACCTCAAGAGACCCAGTACTTC. This sequence encodes CSSPGLPQETQYF. This chain uses TRBV20-1 with TRBJ2-5; 7 nucleotides line up with TRBD2. CDR1 DFQATT and CDR2 SNEGSKA come from the germline V gene (reference sequence). This CDR3 is built from 13 residues. Trimming cost V 8 bases and J 2 bases; bases outside gene matches: 8.

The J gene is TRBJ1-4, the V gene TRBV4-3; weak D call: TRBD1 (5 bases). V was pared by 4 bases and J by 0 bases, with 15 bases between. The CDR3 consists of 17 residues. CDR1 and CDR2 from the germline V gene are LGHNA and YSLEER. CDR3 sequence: CASSRSRRGSTNEKLFF. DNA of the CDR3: TGCGCCAGCAGCCGGAGTCGGAGGGGCTCAACTAATGAAAAACTGTTTTTT.

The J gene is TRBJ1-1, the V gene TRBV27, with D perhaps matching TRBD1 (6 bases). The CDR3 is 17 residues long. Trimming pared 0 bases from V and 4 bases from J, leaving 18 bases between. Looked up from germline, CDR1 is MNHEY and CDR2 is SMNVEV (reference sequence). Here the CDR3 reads CASSLSGGALIFTEAFF. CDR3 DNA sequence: TGTGCCAGCAGTTTATCGGGGGGGGCTCTTATCTTCACTGAAGCTTTCTTT.

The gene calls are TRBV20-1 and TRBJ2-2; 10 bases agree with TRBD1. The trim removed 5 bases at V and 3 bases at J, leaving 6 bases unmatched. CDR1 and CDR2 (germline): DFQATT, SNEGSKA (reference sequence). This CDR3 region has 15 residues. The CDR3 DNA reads TGCAGTGCTGGATCCGGGACAGGGGACACCGGGGAGCTGTTTTTT. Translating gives CSAGSGTGDTGELFF.

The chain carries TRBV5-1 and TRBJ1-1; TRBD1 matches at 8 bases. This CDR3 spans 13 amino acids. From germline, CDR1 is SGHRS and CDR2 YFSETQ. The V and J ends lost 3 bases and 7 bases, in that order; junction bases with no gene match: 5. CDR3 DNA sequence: TGCGCCAGCAGCTCCAGACAGGGGCATGAAGCTTTCTTT. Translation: CASSSRQGHEAFF.

The CDR3 sequence: CASSKDRGAGVKKNEQFF. The CDR3 region has the DNA TGTGCCAGCAGCAAAGATCGTGGAGCGGGAGTGAAAAAGAATGAGCAGTTCTTC. V gene TRBV21-1 combines with J gene TRBJ2-1; the table's D call, TRBD2, has no DNA check behind it. TRBV21-1 is listed as a pseudogene. The CDR3 runs to 18 residues.

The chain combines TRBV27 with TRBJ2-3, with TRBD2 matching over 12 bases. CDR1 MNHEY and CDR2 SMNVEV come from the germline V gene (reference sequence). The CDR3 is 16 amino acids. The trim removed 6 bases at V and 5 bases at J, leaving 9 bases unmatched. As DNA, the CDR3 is TGTGCCAGCAGCCCTCCCCTAGCGGGAGGGCTAGATACGCAGTATTTT. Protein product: CASSPPLAGGLDTQYF.

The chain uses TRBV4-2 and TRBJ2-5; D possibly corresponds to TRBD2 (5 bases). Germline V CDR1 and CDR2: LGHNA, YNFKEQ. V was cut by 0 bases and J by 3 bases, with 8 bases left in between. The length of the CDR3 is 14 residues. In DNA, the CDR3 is TGTGCCAGCAGCCAAGACGGACTGGAAGAGACCCAGTACTTC. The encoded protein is CASSQDGLEETQYF.

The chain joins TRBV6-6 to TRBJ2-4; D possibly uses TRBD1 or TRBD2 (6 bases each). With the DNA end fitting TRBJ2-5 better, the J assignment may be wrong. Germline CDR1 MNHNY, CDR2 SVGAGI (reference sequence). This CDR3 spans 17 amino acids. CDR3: CASSYVSRGAVPETQYF. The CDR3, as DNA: TGTGCCAGCAGTTACGTTTCGAGGGGGGCCGTCCCTGAGACCCAGTACTTC.